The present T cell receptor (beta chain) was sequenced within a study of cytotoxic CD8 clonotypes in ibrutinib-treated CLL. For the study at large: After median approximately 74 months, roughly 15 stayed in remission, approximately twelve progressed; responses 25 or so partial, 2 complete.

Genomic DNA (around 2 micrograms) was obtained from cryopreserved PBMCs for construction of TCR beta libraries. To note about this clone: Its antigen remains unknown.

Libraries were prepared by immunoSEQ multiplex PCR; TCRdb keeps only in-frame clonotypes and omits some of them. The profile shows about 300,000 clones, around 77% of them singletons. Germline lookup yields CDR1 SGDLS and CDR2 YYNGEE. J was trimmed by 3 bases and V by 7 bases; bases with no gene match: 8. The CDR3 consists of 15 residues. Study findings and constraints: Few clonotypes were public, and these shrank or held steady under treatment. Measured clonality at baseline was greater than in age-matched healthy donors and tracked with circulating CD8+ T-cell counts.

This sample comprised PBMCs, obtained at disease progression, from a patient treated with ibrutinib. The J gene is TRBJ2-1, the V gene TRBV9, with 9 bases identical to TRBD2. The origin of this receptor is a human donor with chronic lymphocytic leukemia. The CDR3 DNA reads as TGTGCCAGCTCCTGGGGACTAGCTATCTACAATGAGCAGTTCTTC. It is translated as CASSWGLAIYNEQFF.